Shown below are 19 T cell receptor beta chains from a single sample sequenced in a study of cytomegalovirus exposure and HLA in healthy donors. PCR employed 60 Vbeta and 13 Jbeta primers. Assay: immunoSEQ multiplex PCR; the TCRdb copy retains only in-frame clones and omits some. The sample shows approximately 170,000 clones, around three quarters of them seen only once. Sequencing was done on a sample of PBMCs. The receptor set was obtained from a man between 40 and 49 years old in good health and CMV-seronegative.

This chain joins TRBV5-1 and TRBJ2-2; the D gene is possibly TRBD1 (5 bases). Germline-derived CDR1 and CDR2 are SGHRS and YFSETQ. This CDR3 contains 17 residues. V dropped 2 bases and J dropped 5 bases, with 19 bases sitting between them. Here the CDR3 DNA reads TGCGCCAGCAGCTTCTACCGGACAATCCTTGGGACCGGGGAGCTGTTTTTT. This codes for CASSFYRTILGTGELFF. Complete variable domain (other parts from reference TRBV5-1 and TRBJ2-2): KAGVTQTPRYLIKTRGQQVTLSCSPISGHRSVSWYQQTPGQGLQFLFEYFSETQRNKGNFPGRFSGRQFSNSRSEMNVSTLELGDSALYLCASSFYRTILGTGELFFGEGSRLTVL.

V gene TRBV5-1 combines with J gene TRBJ2-2; tentatively, D is TRBD1 (6 bases). The V and J ends lost 3 bases and 6 bases respectively, with 18 bases between them. Germline lookup yields CDR1 SGHRS and CDR2 YFSETQ. The CDR3 has 16 amino acids. CDR3 residues: CASSSPGESRAGELFF. In DNA form, the CDR3 reads TGCGCCAGCAGCTCCCCAGGGGAAAGTAGGGCCGGGGAGCTGTTTTTT.

The chain links TRBV9 to TRBJ2-3, with D possibly being TRBD2 (5 bases). Germline V gene data show CDR1 as SGDLS and CDR2 as YYNGEE. V was pared by 1 base and J by 1 base, with 19 bases between. This CDR3 comprises 18 residues. CDR3 nucleotides: TGTGCCAGCAGCGTAAACCCTTCAAGGGAGATCGGCACAGATACGCAGTATTTT. It is translated as CASSVNPSREIGTDTQYF.

This chain uses TRBV7-2 with TRBJ2-2; D is uncertain. Germline V gives CDR1 SGHTA, CDR2 FQGNSA. V lost 1 base to trimming and J lost 5 bases, with 20 bases between them. The CDR3 has 18 residues. CDR3 sequence (DNA): TGTGCCAGCAGCTTAGAACGGCCACAATTGCAGACAACCGGGGAGCTGTTTTTT. It translates to CASSLERPQLQTTGELFF. The full variable domain, its missing parts supplied by reference TRBV7-2 and TRBJ2-2, is GAGVSQSPSNKVTEKGKDVELRCDPISGHTALYWYRQSLGQGLEFLIYFQGNSAPDKSGLPSDRFSAERTGGSVSTLTIQRTQQEDSAVYLCASSLERPQLQTTGELFFGEGSRLTVL.

The chain combines TRBV11-2 with TRBJ1-2; 8 bases match TRBD1. CDR3 length: 14 residues. V lost 4 bases and J lost 10; bases outside the gene matches: 11. Germline values: CDR1 SGHAT, CDR2 FQNNGV. CDR3 nucleotide sequence: TGTGCCAGCAGCTCCCTCCAGGGGGCCCCCTTCTACACCTTC. Residues: CASSSLQGAPFYTF.

The V and J genes are TRBV4-1 and TRBJ2-1, with TRBD2 matching 11 bases. CDR1 is MGHRA, CDR2 YSYEKL, per germline. The CDR3 extends over 18 amino acids. With 6 bases clipped from V and 4 bases from J, the junction kept 14 bases outside the gene matches. The DNA for the CDR3 is TGCGCCAGCAGTACCCCGGGGGCTAGCGGGAGGTCTTACAATGAGCAGTTCTTC. Amino acids: CASSTPGASGRSYNEQFF.

This chain joins TRBV5-1 and TRBJ2-2; D not certain. CDR1 SGHRS and CDR2 YFSETQ come from the germline V gene. This CDR3 is 15 amino acids long. Trimming removed 2 bases from V and 5 bases from J, with 13 bases in between. The CDR3: CASSFGPPVTGELFF. For the CDR3, the DNA is TGCGCCAGCAGCTTTGGGCCTCCCGTGACCGGGGAGCTGTTTTTT.

The chain is built from TRBV4-1 and TRBJ1-1; D uncertain. From germline, CDR1 is MGHRA and CDR2 YSYEKL. Deletions cut 1 base from V and 6 bases from J, with 12 bases between. This CDR3 contains 14 residues. This CDR3 reads CASSQVGVNPEAFF. For the CDR3, the DNA is TGCGCCAGCAGCCAAGTGGGAGTTAACCCTGAAGCTTTCTTT.

V and J are TRBV4-2 and TRBJ2-5; 8 positions agree with TRBD2. J was trimmed by 11 bases and V by 0 bases; bases with no gene match: 11. The germline gives CDR1 LGHNA, CDR2 YNFKEQ. The CDR3 is 15 residues long. CDR3 in amino acids: CASSQEGAGVYEQYF. The CDR3 DNA follows: TGTGCCAGCAGCCAAGAAGGAGCGGGGGTCTATGAGCAGTACTTC.

This chain connects TRBV27 to TRBJ2-3; TRBD1 matches 7 bases. V lost 6 bases and J lost 2; bases outside the gene matches: 11. Germline V lookup: CDR1 MNHEY, CDR2 SMNVEV (reference sequence). The CDR3 is 16 amino acids. CDR3 nucleotide sequence: TGTGCCAGCAGAGAGGACAGGTTTCGGTACACAGATACGCAGTATTTT. Protein sequence: CASREDRFRYTDTQYF.

In its sample, this clone was seen a few times. The chain recombines TRBV6-5 with TRBJ2-7, with 10 bases aligning to TRBD1. The germline gives CDR1 MNHEY, CDR2 SVGAGI. The CDR3 sequence is 15 residues long. V gave up 6 bases and J gave up 4 bases; unmatched junction bases: 9. The CDR3 bases are TGTGCCAGCAGCACCCGGACAGGGGGTTTATACGAGCAGTACGTC. It specifies CASSTRTGGLYEQYV.

The sample holds a few counts of this clone. V and J are TRBV7-9 and TRBJ1-5, with D possibly being TRBD1 (6 bases). Trimming pared 5 bases from V and 0 bases from J, leaving 14 bases between. Germline V gene sequence: CDR1 SEHNR, CDR2 FQNEAQ (reference sequence). The CDR3 is 16 amino acids. The CDR3 loop is CASSHTWDISNQPQHF. The CDR3 DNA follows: TGTGCCAGCAGCCACACGTGGGACATTAGCAATCAGCCCCAGCATTTT. Combining the CDR3 with reference TRBV7-9 and TRBJ1-5 gives the whole variable domain DTGVSQNPRHKITKRGQNVTFRCDPISEHNRLYWYRQTLGQGPEFLTYFQNEAQLEKSRLLSDRFSAERPKGSFSTLEIQRTEQGDSAMYLCASSHTWDISNQPQHFGDGTRLSIL.

V usage is TRBV6-5 and J usage is TRBJ2-3; 8 bases agree with TRBD1. The CDR3 has 16 residues. Germline CDR1 MNHEY, CDR2 SVGAGI. V shed 0 bases and J 6 bases; nucleotides not matched to a gene: 8. The CDR3 DNA is TGTGCCAGCAGTTACTCCGGGACAGGACGTTTTGATACGCAGTATTTT. Amino acids: CASSYSGTGRFDTQYF.

In the case of this clone: The junction and the germline gene differ at one end; a read error may be behind it. The rearrangement joins TRBV7-9 to TRBJ1-1, with 10 bases matching TRBD1. The CDR3 totals 15 residues. Germline V gene data show CDR1 as SEHNR and CDR2 as FQNEAQ (reference sequence). The CDR3 spells CSSSWGQGRDTEAFF. CDR3 coding DNA: TGTTCCAGCAGCTGGGGACAGGGGAGGGACACTGAAGCTTTCTTT.

This chain uses TRBV29-1 with TRBJ2-1, with D possibly being TRBD2 (5 bases). The CDR3 consists of 15 residues. V shed 4 bases and J shed 0 bases, with 13 bases lying between them. The V gene's germline CDR1 is SQVTM and CDR2 ANQGSEA. CDR3 loop: CSVVGAVSSYNEQFF. In DNA form, the CDR3 reads TGCAGCGTTGTCGGAGCGGTTAGCTCCTACAATGAGCAGTTCTTC.

The chain uses TRBV10-3 and TRBJ2-1; 12 bases agree with TRBD2. Germline V lookup: CDR1 ENHRY, CDR2 SYGVKD. Trimming at V came to 2 bases and at J to 9 bases, leaving 8 bases not matched to a gene. The CDR3 consists of 16 residues. CDR3 nucleotide sequence: TGTGCCATCAGTGAGGGACTAGCGGGAAGATACGGTGAGCAGTTCTTC. Translating gives CAISEGLAGRYGEQFF.

This chain links TRBV19 with TRBJ1-5; 11 nucleotides agree with TRBD1. Germline loops: CDR1 LNHDA, CDR2 SQIVND (reference sequence). This CDR3 contains 13 residues. Trimming took 8 bases from V and 6 from J; bases not matched to a gene: 3. CDR3 sequence: CASAGQGGQPQHF. In DNA form, the CDR3 reads TGTGCCAGTGCGGGACAGGGGGGTCAGCCCCAGCATTTT.

This clone appeared a single time. This chain uses TRBV5-5 with TRBJ1-1; the D is unclear. The length of the CDR3 is 13 residues. CDR1 is SGHKS and CDR2 is YYEKEE in the germline V gene (reference sequence). Trimming cost V 0 bases and J 10 bases, with 13 bases left between them. This CDR3 is CASSLEAGSGAFF. The CDR3 region has the DNA TGTGCCAGCAGCTTGGAAGCCGGCTCGGGAGCTTTCTTT.

This clone was seen a handful of times. The rearrangement uses TRBV30 and TRBJ1-1; D is unresolved. Trimming removed 2 bases from V and 5 bases from J, with 15 bases in between. There are 14 residues in the CDR3. CDR1 is GTSNPN and CDR2 is SVGIG in the germline V gene (reference sequence). The CDR3 sequence is CAWSPTDHRTEAFF. CDR3 DNA sequence: TGTGCCTGGAGTCCCACAGATCACCGGACTGAAGCTTTCTTT.